This T cell receptor (beta chain) is drawn from a study of T-cell reconstitution after alpha-beta-depleted transplantation in children. TCRbeta library preparation incorporated unique molecular identifiers. In TCRdb, the PCR reads were re-called with MiXCR into one record per CDR3 protein. The sample yields around 380,000 distinct CDR3 sequences, around 9.9% seen once. This clonotype was counted only a few times. V lost 8 bases to trimming and J lost 4 bases; unmatched junction nucleotides: 9. Germline CDR1 SGHRS, CDR2 YFSETQ. The length of the CDR3 is 14 residues. The TCR sequence derives from a human donor who donated a stem cell graft to a child with acute myeloid leukemia. This chain joins TRBV5-1 and TRBJ1-2, with 9 positions matching TRBD1. This specimen consisted of PBMCs from the stem cell graft donor, obtained from the stem cell graft. CDR3 nucleotide sequence: TGCGCCAGTAAAACCGGGACAGGGTTCTATGGCTACACCTTC. Its translation: CASKTGTGFYGYTF.